The 25 T cell receptor beta chains below were found in one sample sequenced in a study of T cell repertoires in Merkel cell carcinoma. Sequencing was performed with immunoSEQ multiplex PCR; in TCRdb, only in-frame clones are kept and a portion is missing. The table includes approximately 14,000 clones, roughly 71% detected once. What was sequenced was tumor tissue. All receptors derive from an adult with Merkel cell carcinoma.

The chain recombines TRBV19 with TRBJ1-5, with D uncertain. The germline V gene has CDR1 LNHDA and CDR2 SQIVND (reference sequence). V was shortened by 3 bases and J by 0 bases, with 9 bases between the two germline ends. The CDR3 is 15 amino acids. CDR3 region: CASSIWDFSNQPQHF. In nucleotides, the CDR3 is TGTGCCAGTAGTATCTGGGATTTTAGCAATCAGCCCCAGCATTTT. Full variable domain (rest looked up from reference TRBV19 and TRBJ1-5): DGGITQSPKYLFRKEGQNVTLSCEQNLNHDAMYWYRQDPGQGLRLIYYSQIVNDFQKGDIAEGYSVSREKKESFPLTVTSAQKNPTAFYLCASSIWDFSNQPQHFGDGTRLSIL.

This clone was detected once. The rearrangement uses TRBV3-1 (or the pseudogene TRBV3-2) and TRBJ2-1; TRBD1 matches at 8 bases. This CDR3 region has 19 residues. V gave up 4 bases and J gave up 2 bases; unmatched junction bases: 16. The germline CDR1 and CDR2 sequences are LGHDT and YNNKEL (reference sequence). CDR3 nucleotides: TGTGCCAGCAGCCCCTTACCGGGACAGGATTTTATCCCCTACAATGAGCAGTTCTTC. Translation gives CASSPLPGQDFIPYNEQFF.

The chain links TRBV10-3 to TRBJ2-7, with D perhaps given as TRBD1 or TRBD2 (6 bases each). Trimming took 2 bases from V and 2 from J, leaving 7 bases between them. This CDR3 spans 13 amino acids. CDR1 is ENHRY, CDR2 SYGVKD, per germline. The CDR3 is CAISEGGPYEQYF. The CDR3 coding sequence is TGTGCCATCAGTGAGGGGGGGCCCTACGAGCAGTACTTC.

The rearrangement links TRBV12-3 or TRBV12-4 to TRBJ1-3; no firm D call. This CDR3 has 13 residues. The V end was cut by 3 bases, the J end by 0 bases, with 3 bases between. The CDR3 is CASSFGSGNTIYF. The CDR3 DNA reads as TGTGCCAGCAGTTTTGGCTCTGGAAACACCATATATTTT.

The chain carries TRBV6-5 and TRBJ2-3; D gene ambiguous. V lost 6 bases to trimming and J lost 0 bases, with 13 bases between them. The CDR3 contains 15 residues. Germline lookup yields CDR1 MNHEY and CDR2 SVGAGI. The CDR3 region is CASSEFAGSTDTQYF. The CDR3 region has the DNA TGTGCCAGCAGCGAGTTTGCTGGGAGCACAGATACGCAGTATTTT.

The CDR3 bases are TGTGCCAGCGGCCGGACGACCTATGGCTACACCTTC. It encodes CASGRTTYGYTF. The chain carries TRBV12-3 or TRBV12-4 and TRBJ1-2; D remains ambiguous. The CDR3 has 12 residues. V was shortened by 8 bases and J by 4 bases, with 11 bases between the two germline ends.

The rearrangement uses TRBV11-3 and TRBJ2-1, with D perhaps being TRBD1 or TRBD2 (5 bases each). This CDR3 contains 15 residues. Looked up from germline, CDR1 is SGHNT and CDR2 is YENEEA. The V end was cut by 6 bases, the J end by 5 bases, with 17 bases between. CDR3: CASSSSGTSDNEQFF. CDR3 DNA: TGTGCCAGCAGTTCCTCCGGGACGTCAGACAATGAGCAGTTCTTC.

The rearrangement links TRBV4-1 to TRBJ1-3; tentative D call: TRBD1 (5 bases). CDR3 length: 15 amino acids. Germline loops: CDR1 MGHRA, CDR2 YSYEKL. Trimming removed 1 base from V and 2 bases from J, with 9 bases in between. This CDR3 is CASSQGAGTGNTIYF. The CDR3 DNA reads TGCGCCAGCAGCCAAGGTGCAGGGACTGGAAACACCATATATTTT.

This sequence joins TRBV19 and TRBJ2-3; TRBD2 matches at 7 bases. CDR1 LNHDA and CDR2 SQIVND come from the germline V gene (reference sequence). The length of the CDR3 is 15 residues. V lost 5 bases, J lost 2 bases, and 7 bases stayed unmatched. The CDR3 sequence: CASSYGGGFTDTQYF. The CDR3 DNA is TGTGCCAGTAGTTATGGGGGGGGGTTCACAGATACGCAGTATTTT.

By frequency in the sample, this clone is medium-sized. The chain combines TRBV30 with TRBJ1-2; 7 nucleotides match TRBD1. The CDR3 is 14 amino acids. Germline assignment: CDR1 GTSNPN and CDR2 SVGIG (reference sequence). V gave up 5 bases and J gave up 4 bases; unmatched junction bases: 10. The CDR3 region is CAWENRGALYGYTF. The CDR3 nucleotides are TGTGCCTGGGAGAACAGGGGTGCCCTCTATGGCTACACCTTC.

This clone was picked up a small number of times. The rearrangement links TRBV7-2 to TRBJ1-3; unclear D gene. The CDR3 is 14 amino acids. The germline CDR1 and CDR2 sequences are SGHTA and FQGNSA. The germline V and J ends were trimmed by 6 bases and 0 bases, with 9 bases remaining between them. CDR3: CASSPGLSGNTIYF. CDR3 in DNA: TGTGCCAGCAGTCCGGGTCTCTCTGGAAACACCATATATTTT.

V and J are TRBV19 and TRBJ1-2; D remains unclear. The V end lost 7 bases, the J end lost 4 bases, and 13 bases lay between the germline ends. CDR3 size: 13 residues. Germline lookup yields CDR1 LNHDA and CDR2 SQIVND (reference sequence). Here the CDR3 reads CASKRVSAYGYTF. For the CDR3, the DNA is TGTGCCAGTAAAAGGGTTTCGGCCTATGGCTACACCTTC.

The chain links TRBV4-2 to TRBJ1-1; D remains ambiguous. Germline CDR1 LGHNA, CDR2 YNFKEQ. Trimming left V 1 base short and J 0 bases short, with 3 bases between. The CDR3 totals 13 residues. DNA for the CDR3: TGTGCCAGCAGCCAAGGAGTGAACACTGAAGCTTTCTTT. It codes for CASSQGVNTEAFF.

This chain connects TRBV6-6 to TRBJ2-7; a weak D match, TRBD2 (5 bases). Germline V gene data show CDR1 as MNHNY and CDR2 as SVGAGI (reference sequence). Trimming took off 4 bases at V and 4 bases at J, with 11 bases between the two ends. This CDR3 has 13 amino acids. The CDR3, as DNA: TGTGCCAGCAGTTCTGGACTGCCTTACGAGCAGTACTTC. It is translated as CASSSGLPYEQYF.

The chain uses TRBV4-3 and TRBJ1-5; D call uncertain. Germline assignment: CDR1 LGHNA and CDR2 YSLEER. Trimming left V 0 bases short and J 4 bases short, with 10 bases between. CDR3 length: 15 amino acids. CDR3 residues: CASSQDFDGNQPQHF. In DNA form, the CDR3 reads TGCGCCAGCAGCCAAGATTTCGACGGGAATCAGCCCCAGCATTTT.

This rearrangement joins TRBV4-2 to TRBJ2-5; no reliable D call. Trimming cost V 3 bases and J 5 bases, with 13 bases left between them. CDR1 and CDR2 (germline): LGHNA, YNFKEQ. The CDR3 consists of 14 residues. CDR3 in amino acids: CASSQGRVEETQYF. The CDR3 DNA sequence: TGTGCCAGCAGCCAGGGCCGAGTGGAGGAGACCCAGTACTTC.

The chain carries TRBV28 and TRBJ1-1; D gene ambiguous. The CDR3 runs 11 residues. The ends were cut back, 8 bases at V and 1 base at J, with 5 bases in the middle. The germline gives CDR1 MDHEN, CDR2 SYDVKM. The CDR3 sequence: CASGKNTEAFF. CDR3 DNA sequence: TGTGCCAGCGGGAAGAACACTGAAGCTTTCTTT.

The V and J genes are TRBV6-6 and TRBJ2-5, with a tentative D call TRBD2 (7 bases). This CDR3 comprises 15 residues. The germline V gene has CDR1 MNHNY and CDR2 SVGAGI (reference sequence). The ends were cut back, 4 bases at V and 6 bases at J, with 18 bases in the middle. The CDR3 here is CASSSLGGGGKTQYF. Written as DNA, the CDR3 is TGTGCCAGCAGTTCCCTAGGGGGGGGCGGGAAGACCCAGTACTTC.

With regard to this clone: Additional DNA sequences in this sample encode the identical CDR3. The genes are TRBV9 and TRBJ2-3; TRBD2 aligns across 8 bases. Trimming cost V 3 bases and J 4 bases; bases outside gene matches: 4. CDR3 size: 14 residues. Germline CDR1 is SGDLS and CDR2 is YYNGEE. CDR3 bases: TGTGCCAGCAGCGCCGGGGGGGGTCCAGATACGCAGTATTTT. It yields the protein CASSAGGGPDTQYF.

A few counts support this clone. The CDR3 is CASSLASGRTSGNTIYF. The CDR3 bases are TGCGCCAGCAGCTTGGCTTCCGGGAGAACCTCTGGAAACACCATATATTTT. The rearrangement links TRBV5-1 to TRBJ1-3; D uncertain. Trimming stripped 0 bases from V and 0 bases from J, with 13 bases between. The CDR3 is 17 amino acids. Looked up from germline, CDR1 is SGHRS and CDR2 is YFSETQ.

The chain joins TRBV25-1 to TRBJ1-1; 7 bases are a match to TRBD1. The CDR3 has 15 amino acids. The germline V gene encodes CDR1 MGHDK and CDR2 SYGVNS. The V segment lost 3 bases and the J segment 1 base; nucleotides outside the gene matches: 5. The CDR3 DNA sequence: TGTGCCAGCAGTGATACCAGACAGGGGAACACTGAAGCTTTCTTT. It is translated as CASSDTRQGNTEAFF.

V is TRBV9 and J is TRBJ1-3; possibly TRBD1 for D (5 bases). This CDR3 has 14 amino acids. Germline V gene data show CDR1 as SGDLS and CDR2 as YYNGEE. Trimming pared 3 bases from V and 3 bases from J, leaving 10 bases between. This CDR3 is CASSGKDNGNTIYF. CDR3 in DNA: TGTGCCAGCAGCGGGAAGGACAATGGAAACACCATATATTTT.

The rearrangement uses TRBV5-1 and TRBJ2-6, with 7 bases matching TRBD1. The ends lost 5 bases at V and 0 bases at J; junction bases unmatched: 8. Germline values: CDR1 SGHRS, CDR2 YFSETQ. This CDR3 spans 17 amino acids. CDR3 nucleotides: TGCGCCAGCAGTTCAGACAGGGAGAGCTCTGGGGCCAACGTCCTGACTTTC. Amino acid sequence: CASSSDRESSGANVLTF.

This chain connects TRBV11-3 to TRBJ2-2; D perhaps matches TRBD1 (6 bases). This CDR3 comprises 16 residues. Per the germline V gene, CDR1 is SGHNT and CDR2 is YENEEA. The V gene lost 5 bases and the J gene lost 1 base, with 14 bases spanning the gap. CDR3 bases: TGTGCCAGCAGCCCTATCTCGGGACAGAACACCGGGGAGCTGTTTTTT. It yields the protein CASSPISGQNTGELFF.

The chain has TRBV19 and TRBJ1-1; 10 positions agree with TRBD1. The V gene's germline CDR1 is LNHDA and CDR2 SQIVND (reference sequence). Trimming took 5 bases from V and 1 from J; bases not matched to a gene: 10. The CDR3 sequence is 17 residues long. Written as DNA, the CDR3 is TGTGCCAGTAGTGCGGTATGGGGACAGGGGAAGAACACTGAAGCTTTCTTT. Translating it yields CASSAVWGQGKNTEAFF.